This TCR beta chain was profiled in a study of cytotoxic CD8 clonotypes in ibrutinib-treated CLL. Method: immunoSEQ multiplex PCR; TCRdb's copy keeps in-frame clones and lacks some. The table shows fewer than 25,000 clones, with roughly 62% occurring only once. The CDR3 runs 12 residues. In germline, CDR1 is SGDLS, CDR2 YYNGEE. Trimming at V came to 5 bases and at J to 7 bases, leaving 4 bases not matched to a gene. Comment on this clone: Its specificity is not known.

General study points: The study found clonality rose at ibrutinib response, then fell toward baseline at progression.

The J gene is TRBJ2-7, the V gene TRBV9; 9 bases line up with TRBD1. This specimen consisted of PBMCs, obtained after 24 months of ibrutinib treatment. The sequence derives from a human donor with chronic lymphocytic leukemia. The CDR3 region is CASSGTGREQYF. CDR3 DNA: TGTGCCAGCAGTGGGACAGGGAGAGAGCAGTACTTC.